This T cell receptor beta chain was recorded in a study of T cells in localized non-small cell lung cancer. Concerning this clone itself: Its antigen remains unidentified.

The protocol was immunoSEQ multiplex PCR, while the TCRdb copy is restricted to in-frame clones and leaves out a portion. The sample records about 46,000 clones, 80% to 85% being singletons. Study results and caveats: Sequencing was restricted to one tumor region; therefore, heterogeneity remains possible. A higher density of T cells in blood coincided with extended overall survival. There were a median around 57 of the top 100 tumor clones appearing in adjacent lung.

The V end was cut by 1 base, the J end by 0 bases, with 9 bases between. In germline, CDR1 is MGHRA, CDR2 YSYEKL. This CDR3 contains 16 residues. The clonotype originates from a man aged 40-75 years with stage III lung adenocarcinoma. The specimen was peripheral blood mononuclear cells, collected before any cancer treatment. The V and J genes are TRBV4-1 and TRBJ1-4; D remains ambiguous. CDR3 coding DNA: TGCGCCAGCAGCCAAGCCCACAAGGCAACTAATGAAAAACTGTTTTTT. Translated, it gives CASSQAHKATNEKLFF.